A selection of T cell receptor beta chains follows, all from one sample in a study of breast tumors, draining lymph nodes, adjacent tissues. TCRdb used MiXCR to reprocess the multiplex PCR reads, holding one entry per CDR3 protein. The table records 150,000 to 200,000 distinct CDR3 sequences, 30% to 35% of them present only once. The sample comprised axillary lymph node tissue. The receptors come from a female donor with breast cancer. Some clones in this sample may be carry-over from other donors' samples. CDR3s leave out the opening cysteine and the closing phenylalanine or tryptophan. Size is stated for part of the rows, as once, few or many counts, or as a class when the clone is expanded.

.,TRBV7-7,ASSSPTGYRGVDTQY
.,TRBV20-1,SGRGRDRRENTEAF
many,TRBV7-9,ASSVRSWTGGRNPIY
many,TRBV10-3,AISESPSGGYNEQF
.,TRBV25-1,ASSELTGSPLH
many,TRBV11-2,ASSLDRAGDQPQH
.,TRBV5-4,ASSGSGTSYNEQF
.,TRBV2,ASIGGSGAGETQY
many,TRBV5-4,ASYSGLSSYNEQF
many,TRBV7-2,ASSLGLAGGTQY
many,TRBV6-6,ASSYTRQGLTDTQY
few,TRBV6-1,ASIQLRGDQPQH
many,TRBV12-3/TRBV12-4,ASSPRTSGNYEQF
.,TRBV7-9,ASSLWGQPSGANVLT
many,TRBV12-3/TRBV12-4,ASSRPGQGGNTIY
many,TRBV7-8,ASQTAASYEQY
few,TRBV20-1,SASGGSISSEQY
.,TRBV20-1,SAAKTGEGSQPQY
many,TRBV10-3,AISESDRGRTVF
many,TRBV7-6,ASSYVTRQGPPSGPWGYT
.,TRBV4-2,ASSLTSGAEQF
.,TRBV3-1,ARRGGIYGYT
many,TRBV20-1,SAPTSGGFYNEQF
many,TRBV7-6,ASSLDGRGGEQY